A selection of T cell receptor beta chains follows, all from one sample in a study of T cell responses to AZD1222 COVID-19 vaccine. Produced via immunoSEQ multiplex PCR; TCRdb's table is partial and in-frame only. This sample has some 130,000 clones; just under 95% occur once, and the top ten carry 1% to 1.3%. The sequences come from peripheral blood, collected 28 days after the second AZD1222 dose. The receptors originated from an adult who received the AZD1222 COVID-19 vaccine. The CDR3 runs from the conserved cysteine through the conserved F or W. D genes are given only for firm matches. Rows give clone size only sometimes, using once, few, many, or a class for an expanded clone.

clone_size j_call v_call d_call cdr3_aa cdr3_nt
- TRBJ2-2 TRBV6-4 TRBD1 CASKSDRGGGELFF TGTGCCAGCAAATCCGACAGGGGAGGCGGGGAGCTGTTTTTT
- TRBJ2-5 TRBV9 - CASSPQGIQETQYF TGTGCCAGCAGCCCCCAGGGTATACAAGAGACCCAGTACTTC
- TRBJ1-2 TRBV5-6 - CASSLEGYGYTF TGTGCCAGCAGCTTGGAGGGTTATGGCTACACCTTC
- TRBJ1-2 TRBV7-8 - CASSPSGGVYGYTF TGTGCCAGCAGCCCTTCCGGAGGGGTCTATGGCTACACCTTC
- TRBJ2-1 TRBV28 - CASRKLNEQFF TGTGCCAGCAGGAAGCTCAATGAGCAGTTCTTC
- TRBJ1-5 TRBV12-5 TRBD1 CASGLVWSGTGQPQHF TGTGCTAGTGGTTTGGTATGGTCAGGGACAGGGCAGCCCCAGCATTTT
once TRBJ1-4 TRBV28 TRBD1 CASRRDRPNEKLFF TGTGCCAGCAGACGGGACAGGCCAAATGAAAAACTGTTTTTT
- TRBJ1-2 TRBV5-4 TRBD1 CASSSGQGKGYTF TGTGCCAGCAGCTCGGGACAGGGAAAGGGCTACACCTTC
- TRBJ1-6 TRBV7-8 - CASSRTGPNSPLHF TGTGCCAGCAGCCGAACTGGACCGAATTCACCCCTCCACTTT
- TRBJ2-1 TRBV9 - CASSVSSADYNEQFF TGTGCCAGCAGCGTTTCTAGCGCCGACTACAATGAGCAGTTCTTC
- TRBJ1-1 TRBV9 TRBD1 CASSSQGVTEAFF TGTGCCAGCAGCTCGCAGGGGGTCACTGAAGCTTTCTTT
- TRBJ1-4 TRBV6-1 - CASSEGRRREKLFF TGTGCCAGCAGTGAAGGTCGTCGAAGGGAAAAACTGTTTTTT
- TRBJ1-2 TRBV30 TRBD1 CAWRRVDRVFGYTF TGTGCCTGGAGGAGGGTGGACAGGGTCTTTGGCTACACCTTC
- TRBJ2-1 TRBV15 TRBD1 CATSRAGTGVYNEQFF TGTGCCACCAGCAGGGCCGGGACAGGGGTCTACAATGAGCAGTTCTTC
once TRBJ1-5 TRBV4-1 - CASSQDLDQPQHF TGCGCCAGCAGCCAAGATTTGGATCAGCCCCAGCATTTT
- TRBJ1-1 TRBV5-1 - CASSLGIGGRDTEAFF TGCGCCAGCAGCTTGGGTATCGGGGGGCGCGACACTGAAGCTTTCTTT
- TRBJ2-5 TRBV6-1 - CASSEIGETQYF TGTGCCAGCAGTGAGATAGGCGAGACCCAGTACTTC
- TRBJ2-6 TRBV19 - CASSQSALLSGANVLTF TGTGCCAGTAGTCAGAGCGCCCTCCTCTCTGGGGCCAACGTCCTGACTTTC
once TRBJ2-3 TRBV3-1/TRBV3-2 - CASSHTGGARDTQYF TGTGCCAGCAGCCATACAGGGGGGGCGCGGGATACGCAGTATTTT
- TRBJ1-3 TRBV28 - CASSSHGQTFQGNTIYF TGTGCCAGCAGTTCCCACGGACAGACGTTTCAAGGAAACACCATATATTTT
- TRBJ1-4 TRBV14 - CASSRAATNEKLFF TGTGCCAGCAGCCGAGCAGCAACTAATGAAAAACTGTTTTTT
- TRBJ1-1 TRBV28 - CASSFPGVTEAFF TGTGCCAGCAGTTTCCCCGGGGTCACTGAAGCTTTCTTT
- TRBJ2-3 TRBV27 - CASSSGLRGINTQYF TGTGCCAGCAGTTCGGGACTCAGGGGGATAAATACGCAGTATTTT
few TRBJ1-2 TRBV7-9 - CASSDSWAAAGYGYTF TGTGCCAGCAGCGATTCCTGGGCGGCTGCTGGCTATGGCTACACCTTC
- TRBJ1-3 TRBV6-4 - CASQAPTSYSGNTIYF TGTGCCAGCCAGGCCCCGACATCCTACTCTGGAAACACCATATATTTT
- TRBJ2-1 TRBV11-2 - CASSFQKLTLNEQFF TGTGCCAGCAGCTTTCAGAAATTAACACTCAATGAGCAGTTCTTC
- TRBJ1-6 TRBV27 - CASSPRSGVGSPLHF TGTGCCAGCAGTCCACGTTCAGGGGTCGGTTCACCCCTCCACTTT
- TRBJ1-1 TRBV5-5 - CASSLFSSNTEAFF TGTGCCAGCAGCTTGTTCAGTTCGAACACTGAAGCTTTCTTT